These 10 T cell receptor beta chains were all obtained from the same sample, sequenced in a study of blood T cell repertoires in COVID-19 (dated by TCRdb to the early 2020s). Libraries came from the immunoSEQ multiplex PCR assay. Drawn from immuneACCESS, this table holds only the in-frame rearrangements with V and J called that TCRdb kept. Clones are partly lost; checked studies trace under half to an unresolved V gene and leave the rest unexplained. The sample table shows under 450,000 clones, and roughly 92% are seen once. The ten most abundant clones make up 0.8% to 0.9% of the sample. What was sequenced was PBMCs or T cells enriched from blood (not recorded which). The receptors stem from a woman between 40 and 50 years old who had been exposed to COVID-19.

The genes are TRBV12-3 or TRBV12-4 and TRBJ1-5; possible D gene TRBD1, 5 bases. Deletions cut 9 bases from V and 7 bases from J, with 13 bases between. The CDR3 is made up of 12 amino acids. CDR3 coding DNA: TGTGCCAGTTGTGCAGGGATCCAGCCCCAGCATTTT. This sequence encodes CASCAGIQPQHF.

The rearrangement links TRBV18 to TRBJ1-2; TRBD1 aligns across 7 bases. The germline V gene has CDR1 KGHSH and CDR2 LQKENI. With V trimmed by 4 bases and J by 3 bases, 5 bases remained unmatched. The CDR3 is made up of 14 amino acids. The CDR3: CASSLEGADYGYTF. The CDR3 region has the DNA TGTGCCAGCTCACTCGAGGGGGCGGACTATGGCTACACCTTC.

The gene calls are TRBV10-3 and TRBJ2-7, with 8 bases identical to TRBD1. From germline, CDR1 is ENHRY and CDR2 SYGVKD. This CDR3 contains 14 residues. For the CDR3, the DNA is TGTGCTACTCTCGGCCAGGGGGCGTCGGGGGAGCAGTACTTC. Its translation: CATLGQGASGEQYF.

V is TRBV7-2 and J is TRBJ1-5; TRBD1 matches 10 bases. Unmatched junction bases numbered 3, after V lost 5 bases and J lost 2 bases. Germline CDR1 SGHTA, CDR2 FQGNSA. The CDR3 totals 15 residues. DNA of the CDR3: TGTGCCAGCAGCGCGGGACAGGGGCGCAATCAGCCCCAGCATTTT. Its translation is CASSAGQGRNQPQHF.

V usage is TRBV30 and J usage is TRBJ2-1; TRBD2 aligns across 9 bases. V lost 4 bases to trimming and J lost 5 bases; unmatched junction nucleotides: 12. Germline V gene sequence: CDR1 GTSNPN, CDR2 SVGIG (reference sequence). CDR3 length equals 16 residues. The CDR3 protein is CAWTKSSGVGDNEQFF. The CDR3, as DNA: TGTGCCTGGACTAAATCTAGCGGGGTAGGGGACAATGAGCAGTTCTTC. Filled out from reference TRBV30 and TRBJ2-1, the complete variable domain reads SQTIHQWPATLVQPVGSPLSLECTVEGTSNPNLYWYRQAAGRGLQLLFYSVGIGQISSEVPQNLSASRPQDRQFILSSKKLLLSDSGFYLCAWTKSSGVGDNEQFFGPGTRLTVL.

The genes are TRBV5-1 and TRBJ1-2; 7 bases fit TRBD1. CDR1 and CDR2 (germline): SGHRS, YFSETQ. This CDR3 is 15 amino acids long. Trimming cost V 0 bases and J 4 bases; bases outside gene matches: 6. CDR3 residues: CASSLEAGGIYGYTF. CDR3 DNA sequence: TGCGCCAGCAGCTTGGAGGCAGGGGGGATCTATGGCTACACCTTC. Combining the CDR3 with reference TRBV5-1 and TRBJ1-2 gives the whole variable domain KAGVTQTPRYLIKTRGQQVTLSCSPISGHRSVSWYQQTPGQGLQFLFEYFSETQRNKGNFPGRFSGRQFSNSRSEMNVSTLELGDSALYLCASSLEAGGIYGYTFGSGTRLTVV.

The chain couples TRBV7-6 to TRBJ2-7; 9 nucleotides agree with TRBD1. The CDR3 runs to 14 residues. V shed 5 bases and J 3 bases; nucleotides not matched to a gene: 5. The germline V gene encodes CDR1 SGHVS and CDR2 FNYEAQ. CDR3 loop: CASSPTGGNYEQYF. DNA of the CDR3: TGTGCCAGCAGCCCGACAGGGGGTAACTACGAGCAGTACTTC.

The chain links TRBV19 to TRBJ2-7; 9 positions agree with TRBD2. The CDR3 is 17 residues long. After removal of 1 base from V and 4 bases from J, the junction contained 11 bases not matched to a gene. Germline lookup yields CDR1 LNHDA and CDR2 SQIVND (reference sequence). CDR3 sequence: CASSIVAGGPSSYEQYF. The CDR3 DNA follows: TGTGCCAGTAGTATAGTGGCGGGAGGGCCTTCGTCATACGAGCAGTACTTC.

The chain links TRBV27 to TRBJ1-1; TRBD1 might be the D (5 bases). Deletions cut 2 bases from V and 0 bases from J, with 7 bases between. CDR3 length equals 14 residues. Germline V gene data show CDR1 as MNHEY and CDR2 as SMNVEV (reference sequence). The CDR3 DNA reads as TGTGCCAGCAGTTTAGCCAGGGTGAACACTGAAGCTTTCTTT. This translates into CASSLARVNTEAFF.

The rearrangement uses TRBV29-1 and TRBJ1-3; D gene unclear. Germline V gives CDR1 SQVTM, CDR2 ANQGSEA. The CDR3 is 14 amino acids. V lost 4 bases and J 3 bases, leaving 13 bases between the germline ends. The DNA of the CDR3 is TGCAGCGTTGTATCTCCATCTAGTGGAAACACCATATATTTT. Amino acid sequence: CSVVSPSSGNTIYF.